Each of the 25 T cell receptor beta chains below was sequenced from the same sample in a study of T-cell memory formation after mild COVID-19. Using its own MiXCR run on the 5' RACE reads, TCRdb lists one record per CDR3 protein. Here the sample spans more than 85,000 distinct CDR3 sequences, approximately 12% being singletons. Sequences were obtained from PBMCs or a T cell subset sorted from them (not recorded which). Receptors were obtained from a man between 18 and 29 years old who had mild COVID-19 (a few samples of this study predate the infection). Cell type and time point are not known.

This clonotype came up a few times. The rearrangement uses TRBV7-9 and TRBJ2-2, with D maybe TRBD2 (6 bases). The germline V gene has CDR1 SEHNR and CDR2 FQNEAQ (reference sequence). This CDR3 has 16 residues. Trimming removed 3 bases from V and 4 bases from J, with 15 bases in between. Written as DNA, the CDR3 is TGTGCCAGCAGCTTCACCCGGGACTCGATCACCGGGGAGCTGTTTTTT. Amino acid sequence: CASSFTRDSITGELFF.

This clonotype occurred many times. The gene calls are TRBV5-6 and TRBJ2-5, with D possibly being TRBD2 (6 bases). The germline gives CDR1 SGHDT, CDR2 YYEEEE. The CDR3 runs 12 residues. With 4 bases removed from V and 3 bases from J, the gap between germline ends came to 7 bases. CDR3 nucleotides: TGTGCCAGCAGCGGGACTGAAGAGACCCAGTACTTC. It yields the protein CASSGTEETQYF.

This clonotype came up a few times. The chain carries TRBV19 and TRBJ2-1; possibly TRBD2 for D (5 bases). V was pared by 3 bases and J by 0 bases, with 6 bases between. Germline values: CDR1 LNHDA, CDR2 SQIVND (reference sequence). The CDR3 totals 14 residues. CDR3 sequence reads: CASSMGSSYNEQFF. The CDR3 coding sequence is TGTGCCAGTAGTATGGGGAGCTCCTACAATGAGCAGTTCTTC. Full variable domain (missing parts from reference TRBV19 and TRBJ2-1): DGGITQSPKYLFRKEGQNVTLSCEQNLNHDAMYWYRQDPGQGLRLIYYSQIVNDFQKGDIAEGYSVSREKKESFPLTVTSAQKNPTAFYLCASSMGSSYNEQFFGPGTRLTVL.

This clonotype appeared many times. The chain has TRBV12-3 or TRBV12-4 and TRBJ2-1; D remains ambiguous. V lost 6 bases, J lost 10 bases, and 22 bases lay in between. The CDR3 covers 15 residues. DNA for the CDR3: TGTGCCAGCAGCCCGGCTTCTGGGCCCGGCGGAGAGCAGTTCTTC. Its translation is CASSPASGPGGEQFF.

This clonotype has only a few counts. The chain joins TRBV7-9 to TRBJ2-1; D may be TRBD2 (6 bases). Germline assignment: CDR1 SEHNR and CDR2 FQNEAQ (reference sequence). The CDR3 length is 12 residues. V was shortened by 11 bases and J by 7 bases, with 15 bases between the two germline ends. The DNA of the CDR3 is TGTGCCGTCGATGGGAGGCCTAATGAGCAGTTCTTC. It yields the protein CAVDGRPNEQFF.

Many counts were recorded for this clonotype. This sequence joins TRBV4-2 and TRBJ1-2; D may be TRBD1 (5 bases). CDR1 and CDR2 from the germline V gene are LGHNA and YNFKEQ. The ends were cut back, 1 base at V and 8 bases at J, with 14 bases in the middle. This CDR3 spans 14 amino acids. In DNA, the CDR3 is TGTGCCAGCAGCCAAGTCGGGACGGATGGCGGCTACACCTTC. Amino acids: CASSQVGTDGGYTF.

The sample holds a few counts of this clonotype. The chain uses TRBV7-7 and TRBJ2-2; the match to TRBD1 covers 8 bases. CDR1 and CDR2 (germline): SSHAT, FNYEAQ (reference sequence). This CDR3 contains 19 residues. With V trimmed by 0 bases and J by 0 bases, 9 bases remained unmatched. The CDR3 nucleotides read TGTGCCAGCAGCTTAGCGCGACGAGTGGGACAGGCGAACACCGGGGAGCTGTTTTTT. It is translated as CASSLARRVGQANTGELFF.

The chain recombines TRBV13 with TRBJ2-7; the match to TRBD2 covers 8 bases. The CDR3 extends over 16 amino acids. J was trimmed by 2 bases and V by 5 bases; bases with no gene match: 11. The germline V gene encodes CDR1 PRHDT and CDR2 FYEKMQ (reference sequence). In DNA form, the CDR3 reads TGTGCCAGCAGCAAAACAGTCAGCGGGGGCCCCTACGAGCAGTACTTC. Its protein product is CASSKTVSGGPYEQYF. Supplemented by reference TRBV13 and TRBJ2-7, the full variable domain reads AAGVIQSPRHLIKEKRETATLKCYPIPRHDTVYWYQQGPGQDPQFLISFYEKMQSDKGSIPDRFSAQQFSDYHSELNMSSLELGDSALYFCASSKTVSGGPYEQYFGPGTRLTVT.

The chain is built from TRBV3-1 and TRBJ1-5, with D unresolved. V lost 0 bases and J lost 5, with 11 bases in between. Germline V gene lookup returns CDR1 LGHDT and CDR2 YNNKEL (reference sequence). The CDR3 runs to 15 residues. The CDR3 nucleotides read TGTGCCAGCAGCCAAGACTCGGCCGATTATCAGCCCCAGCATTTT. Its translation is CASSQDSADYQPQHF. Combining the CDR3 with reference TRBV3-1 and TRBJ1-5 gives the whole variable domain DTAVSQTPKYLVTQMGNDKSIKCEQNLGHDTMYWYKQDSKKFLKIMFSYNNKELIINETVPNRFSPKSPDKAHLNLHINSLELGDSAVYFCASSQDSADYQPQHFGDGTRLSIL.

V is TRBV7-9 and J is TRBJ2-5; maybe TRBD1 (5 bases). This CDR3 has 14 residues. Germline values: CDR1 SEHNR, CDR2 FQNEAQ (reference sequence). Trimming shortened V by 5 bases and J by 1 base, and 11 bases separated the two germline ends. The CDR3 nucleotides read TGTGCCAGCAGCCCCCGGACAAGCCAAGAGACCCAGTACTTC. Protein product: CASSPRTSQETQYF.

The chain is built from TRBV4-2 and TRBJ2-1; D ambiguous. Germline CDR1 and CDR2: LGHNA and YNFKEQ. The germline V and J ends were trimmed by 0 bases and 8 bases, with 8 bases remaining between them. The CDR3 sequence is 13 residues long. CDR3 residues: CASSQDLGYEQFF. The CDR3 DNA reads TGTGCCAGCAGCCAAGATTTGGGGTATGAGCAGTTCTTC.

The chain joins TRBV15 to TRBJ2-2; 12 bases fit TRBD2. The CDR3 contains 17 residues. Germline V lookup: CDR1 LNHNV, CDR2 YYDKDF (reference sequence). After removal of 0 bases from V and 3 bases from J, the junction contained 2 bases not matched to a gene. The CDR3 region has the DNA TGTGCCACCAGCAGAGACGGGACTAGCGGGTACACCGGGGAGCTGTTTTTT. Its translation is CATSRDGTSGYTGELFF. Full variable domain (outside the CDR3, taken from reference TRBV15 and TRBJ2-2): DAMVIQNPRYQVTQFGKPVTLSCSQTLNHNVMYWYQQKSSQAPKLLFHYYDKDFNNEADTPDNFQSRRPNTSFCFLDIRSPGLGDTAMYLCATSRDGTSGYTGELFFGEGSRLTVL.

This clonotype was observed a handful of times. CDR3 residues: CASSAMTDPSYEQYF. The CDR3 nucleotides are TGTGCCAGCAGTGCTATGACAGATCCCTCCTACGAGCAGTACTTC. The chain uses TRBV6-1 and TRBJ2-7; weak D call: TRBD1 (5 bases). Germline loops: CDR1 MNHNS, CDR2 SASEGT. V was clipped by 4 bases and J by 0 bases, with 13 bases between them. The CDR3 extends over 15 amino acids.

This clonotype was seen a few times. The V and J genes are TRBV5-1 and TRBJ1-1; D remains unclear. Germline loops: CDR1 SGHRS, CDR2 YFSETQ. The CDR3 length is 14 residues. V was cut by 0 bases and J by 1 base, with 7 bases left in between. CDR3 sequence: CASSLGERNTEAFF. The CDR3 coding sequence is TGCGCCAGCAGCTTGGGGGAAAGGAACACTGAAGCTTTCTTT.

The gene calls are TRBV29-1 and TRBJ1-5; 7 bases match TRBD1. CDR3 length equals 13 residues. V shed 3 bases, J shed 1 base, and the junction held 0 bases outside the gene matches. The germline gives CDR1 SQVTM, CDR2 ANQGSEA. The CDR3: CSVETGSNQPQHF. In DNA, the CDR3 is TGCAGCGTTGAGACAGGGAGCAATCAGCCCCAGCATTTT.

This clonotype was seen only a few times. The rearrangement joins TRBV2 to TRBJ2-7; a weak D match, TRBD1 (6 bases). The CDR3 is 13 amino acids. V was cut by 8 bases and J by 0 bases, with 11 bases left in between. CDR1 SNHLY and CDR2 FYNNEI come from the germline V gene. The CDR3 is CASADRRSYEQYV. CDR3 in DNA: TGTGCCAGCGCAGACAGGCGCTCCTACGAGCAGTACGTC.

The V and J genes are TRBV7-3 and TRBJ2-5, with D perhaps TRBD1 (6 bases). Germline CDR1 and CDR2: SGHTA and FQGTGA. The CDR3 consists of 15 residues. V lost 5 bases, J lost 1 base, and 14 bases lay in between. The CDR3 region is CASSRTASPQETQYF. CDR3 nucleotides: TGTGCCAGCAGCCGGACAGCCTCTCCCCAAGAGACCCAGTACTTC. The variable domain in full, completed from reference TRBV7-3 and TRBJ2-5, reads GAGVSQTPSNKVTEKGKYVELRCDPISGHTALYWYRQSLGQGPEFLIYFQGTGAADDSGLPNDRFFAVRPEGSVSTLKIQRTERGDSAVYLCASSRTASPQETQYFGPGTRLLVL.

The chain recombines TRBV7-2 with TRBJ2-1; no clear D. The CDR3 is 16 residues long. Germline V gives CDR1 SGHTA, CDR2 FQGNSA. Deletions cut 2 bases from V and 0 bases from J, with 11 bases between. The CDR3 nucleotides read TGTGCCAGCAGCTTATTAGGAACGAGCTCCTACAATGAGCAGTTCTTC. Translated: CASSLLGTSSYNEQFF.

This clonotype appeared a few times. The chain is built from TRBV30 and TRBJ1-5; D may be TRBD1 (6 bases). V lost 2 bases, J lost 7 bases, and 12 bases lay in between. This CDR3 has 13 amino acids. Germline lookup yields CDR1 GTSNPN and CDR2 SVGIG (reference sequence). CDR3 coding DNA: TGTGCCTGGAGTATTGGCAGGGGACAGCCCCAGCATTTT. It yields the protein CAWSIGRGQPQHF.

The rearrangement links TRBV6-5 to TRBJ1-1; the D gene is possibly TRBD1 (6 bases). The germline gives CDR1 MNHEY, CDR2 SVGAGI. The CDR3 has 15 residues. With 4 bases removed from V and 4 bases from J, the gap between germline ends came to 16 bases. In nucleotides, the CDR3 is TGTGCCAGCAGTTTCTCTTCTGGGGGCCCCACTGAAGCTTTCTTT. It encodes CASSFSSGGPTEAFF.

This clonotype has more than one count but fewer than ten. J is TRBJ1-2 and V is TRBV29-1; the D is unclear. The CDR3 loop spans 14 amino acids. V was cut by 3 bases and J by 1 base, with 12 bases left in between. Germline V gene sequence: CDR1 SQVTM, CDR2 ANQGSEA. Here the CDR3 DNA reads TGCAGCGTTGATCTGGCCGCCAGTAACTATGGCTACACCTTC. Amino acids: CSVDLAASNYGYTF.

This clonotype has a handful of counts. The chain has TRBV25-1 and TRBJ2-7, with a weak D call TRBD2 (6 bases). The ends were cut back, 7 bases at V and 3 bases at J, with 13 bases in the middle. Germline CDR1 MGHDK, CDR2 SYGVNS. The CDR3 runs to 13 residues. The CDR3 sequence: CASTRGAYYEQYF. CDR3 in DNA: TGTGCCAGCACTCGCGGGGCGTACTACGAGCAGTACTTC.

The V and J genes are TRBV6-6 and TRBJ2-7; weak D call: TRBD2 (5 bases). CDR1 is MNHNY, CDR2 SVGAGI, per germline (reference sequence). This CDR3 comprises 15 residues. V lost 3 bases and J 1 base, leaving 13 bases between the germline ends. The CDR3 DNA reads TGTGCCAGCAGTTATGGCGGAGGACTTTCCTACGAGCAGTACTTC. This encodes CASSYGGGLSYEQYF.

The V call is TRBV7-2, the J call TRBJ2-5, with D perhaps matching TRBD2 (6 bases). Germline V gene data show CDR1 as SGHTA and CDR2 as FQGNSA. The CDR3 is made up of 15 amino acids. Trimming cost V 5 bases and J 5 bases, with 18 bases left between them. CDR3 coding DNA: TGTGCCAGCAGCCAACAGCGGGCCCCCGAGGAGACCCAGTACTTC. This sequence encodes CASSQQRAPEETQYF.

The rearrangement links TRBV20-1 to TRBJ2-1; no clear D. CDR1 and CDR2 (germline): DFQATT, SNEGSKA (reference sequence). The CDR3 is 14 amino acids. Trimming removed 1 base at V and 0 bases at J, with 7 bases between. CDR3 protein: CSARARSSYNEQFF. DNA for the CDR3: TGCAGTGCTAGAGCCAGGAGCTCCTACAATGAGCAGTTCTTC.